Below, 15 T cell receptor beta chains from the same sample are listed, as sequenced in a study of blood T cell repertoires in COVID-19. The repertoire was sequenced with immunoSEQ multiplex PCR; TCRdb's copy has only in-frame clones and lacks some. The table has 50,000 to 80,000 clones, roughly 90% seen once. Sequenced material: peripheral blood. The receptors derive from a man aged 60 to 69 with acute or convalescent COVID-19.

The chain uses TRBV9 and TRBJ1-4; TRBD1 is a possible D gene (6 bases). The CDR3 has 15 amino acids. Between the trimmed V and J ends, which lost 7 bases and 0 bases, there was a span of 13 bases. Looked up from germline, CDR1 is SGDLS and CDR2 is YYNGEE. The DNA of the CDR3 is TGTGCCAGCGGAGCAGGGGTTTCAACTAATGAAAAACTGTTTTTT. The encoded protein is CASGAGVSTNEKLFF.

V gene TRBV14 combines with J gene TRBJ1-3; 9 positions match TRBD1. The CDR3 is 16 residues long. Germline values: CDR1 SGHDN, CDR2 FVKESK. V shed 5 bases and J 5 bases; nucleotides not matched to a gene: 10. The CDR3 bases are TGTGCCAGCAGCTTTCCCGGGGACAGGGCAAGAAACACCATATATTTT. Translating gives CASSFPGDRARNTIYF.

The CDR3 sequence: CASSLSWSSGNTIYF. Written as DNA, the CDR3 is TGTGCCAGCAGTTTATCATGGAGTTCTGGAAACACCATATATTTT. The V and J genes are TRBV27 and TRBJ1-3; D remains ambiguous. Germline-derived CDR1 and CDR2 are MNHEY and SMNVEV (reference sequence). The germline V and J ends were trimmed by 0 bases and 1 base, with 7 bases remaining between them. This CDR3 is 15 amino acids long.

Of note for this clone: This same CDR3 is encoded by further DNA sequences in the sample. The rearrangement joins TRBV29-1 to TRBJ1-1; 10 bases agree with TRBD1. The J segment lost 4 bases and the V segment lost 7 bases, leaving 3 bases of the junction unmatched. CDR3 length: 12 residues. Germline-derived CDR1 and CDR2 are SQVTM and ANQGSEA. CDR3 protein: CSAWDRGTEAFF. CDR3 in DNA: TGCAGCGCCTGGGACAGGGGCACTGAAGCTTTCTTT.

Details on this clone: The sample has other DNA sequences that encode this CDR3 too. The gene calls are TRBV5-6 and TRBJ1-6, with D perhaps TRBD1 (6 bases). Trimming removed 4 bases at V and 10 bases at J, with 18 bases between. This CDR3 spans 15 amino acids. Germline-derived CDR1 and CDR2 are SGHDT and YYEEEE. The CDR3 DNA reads TGTGCCAGCAGCGATAGGCAGGGGCGGAAGTCACCCCTCCACTTT. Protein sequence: CASSDRQGRKSPLHF.

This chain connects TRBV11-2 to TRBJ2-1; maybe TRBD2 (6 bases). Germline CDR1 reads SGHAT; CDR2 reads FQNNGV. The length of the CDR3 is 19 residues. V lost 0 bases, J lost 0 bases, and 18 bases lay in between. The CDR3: CASSLDTSGLRSSYNEQFF. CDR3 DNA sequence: TGTGCCAGCAGCTTAGATACCAGCGGACTAAGGAGCTCCTACAATGAGCAGTTCTTC. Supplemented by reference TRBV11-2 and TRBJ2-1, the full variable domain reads EAGVAQSPRYKIIEKRQSVAFWCNPISGHATLYWYQQILGQGPKLLIQFQNNGVVDDSQLPKDRFSAERLKGVDSTLKIQPAKLEDSAVYLCASSLDTSGLRSSYNEQFFGPGTRLTVL.

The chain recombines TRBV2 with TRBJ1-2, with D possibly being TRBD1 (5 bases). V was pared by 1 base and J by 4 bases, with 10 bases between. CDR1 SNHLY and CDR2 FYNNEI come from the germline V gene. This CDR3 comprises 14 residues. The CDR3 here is CASSEDQGPYGYTF. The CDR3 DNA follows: TGTGCCAGCAGTGAAGACCAGGGCCCCTATGGCTACACCTTC.

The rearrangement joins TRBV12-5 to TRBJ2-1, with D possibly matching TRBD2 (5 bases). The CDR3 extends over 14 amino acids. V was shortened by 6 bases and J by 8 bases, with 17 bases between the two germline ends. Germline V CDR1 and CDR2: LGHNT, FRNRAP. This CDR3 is CASGHPLEVDEQFF. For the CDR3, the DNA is TGTGCTAGTGGCCACCCCCTGGAGGTCGATGAGCAGTTCTTC.

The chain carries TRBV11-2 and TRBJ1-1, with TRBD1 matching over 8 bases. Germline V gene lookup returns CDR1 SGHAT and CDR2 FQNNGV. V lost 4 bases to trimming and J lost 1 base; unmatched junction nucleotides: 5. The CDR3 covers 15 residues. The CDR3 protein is CASSSQGATNTEAFF. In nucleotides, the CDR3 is TGTGCCAGCAGCTCGCAGGGGGCGACGAACACTGAAGCTTTCTTT.

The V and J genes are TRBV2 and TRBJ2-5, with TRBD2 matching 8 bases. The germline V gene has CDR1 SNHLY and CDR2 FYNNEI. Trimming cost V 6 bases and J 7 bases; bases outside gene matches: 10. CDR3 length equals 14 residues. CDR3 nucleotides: TGTGCCAGCAGGCGGGAAGCGGGGGAGGCGACCCAGTACTTC. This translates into CASRREAGEATQYF.

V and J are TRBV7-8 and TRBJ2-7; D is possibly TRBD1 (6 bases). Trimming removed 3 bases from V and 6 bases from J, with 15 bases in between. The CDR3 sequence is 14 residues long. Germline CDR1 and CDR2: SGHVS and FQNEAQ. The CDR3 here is CASSLRTARGEQYF. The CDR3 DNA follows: TGTGCCAGCAGCTTGCGGACAGCTCGGGGCGAGCAGTACTTC.

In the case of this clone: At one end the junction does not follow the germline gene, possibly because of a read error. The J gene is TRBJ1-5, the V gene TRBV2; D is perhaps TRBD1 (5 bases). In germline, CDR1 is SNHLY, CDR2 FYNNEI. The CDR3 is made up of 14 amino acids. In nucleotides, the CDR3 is TGTGCCAGCAGGGAAGACAGATGGGATCAGCCCCAGCATTTT. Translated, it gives CASREDRWDQPQHF. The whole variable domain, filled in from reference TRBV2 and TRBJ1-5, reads EPEVTQTPSHQVTQMGQEVILRCVPISNHLYFYWYRQILGQKVEFLVSFYNNEISEKSEIFDDQFSVERPDGSNFTLKIRSTKLEDSAMYFCASREDRWDQPQHFGDGTRLSIL.

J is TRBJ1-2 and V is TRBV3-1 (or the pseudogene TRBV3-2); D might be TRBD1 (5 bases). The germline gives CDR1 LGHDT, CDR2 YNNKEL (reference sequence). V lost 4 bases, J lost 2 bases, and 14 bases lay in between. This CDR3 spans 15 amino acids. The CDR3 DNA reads TGTGCCAGCAGCCGAACCTGGGGCCTAAACTATGGCTACACCTTC. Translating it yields CASSRTWGLNYGYTF.

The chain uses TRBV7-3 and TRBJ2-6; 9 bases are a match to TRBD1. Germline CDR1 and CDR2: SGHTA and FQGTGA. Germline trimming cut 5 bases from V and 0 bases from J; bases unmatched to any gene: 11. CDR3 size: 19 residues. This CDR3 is CASSPKGGQGSSGANVLTF. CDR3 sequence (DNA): TGTGCCAGCAGCCCTAAGGGGGGACAGGGCAGCTCTGGGGCCAACGTCCTGACTTTC.

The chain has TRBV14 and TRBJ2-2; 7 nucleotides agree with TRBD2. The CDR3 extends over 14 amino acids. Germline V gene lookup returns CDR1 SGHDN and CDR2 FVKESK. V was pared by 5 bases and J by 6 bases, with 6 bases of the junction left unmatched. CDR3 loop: CASSYAAGAGELFF. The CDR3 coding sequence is TGTGCCAGCAGCTATGCGGCGGGGGCCGGGGAGCTGTTTTTT. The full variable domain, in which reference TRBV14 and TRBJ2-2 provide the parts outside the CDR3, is EAGVTQFPSHSVIEKGQTVTLRCDPISGHDNLYWYRRVMGKEIKFLLHFVKESKQDESGMPNNRFLAERTGGTYSTLKVQPAELEDSGVYFCASSYAAGAGELFFGEGSRLTVL.